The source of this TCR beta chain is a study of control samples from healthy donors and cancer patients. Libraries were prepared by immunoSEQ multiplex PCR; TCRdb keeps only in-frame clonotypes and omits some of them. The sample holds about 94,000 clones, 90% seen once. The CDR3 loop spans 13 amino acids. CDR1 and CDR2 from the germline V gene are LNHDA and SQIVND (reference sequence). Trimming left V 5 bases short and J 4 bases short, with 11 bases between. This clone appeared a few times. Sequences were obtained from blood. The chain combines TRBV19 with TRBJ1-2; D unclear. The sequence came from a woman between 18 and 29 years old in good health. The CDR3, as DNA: TGTGCCAGTAGTCCCGGGCGGCTCTATGGCTACACCTTC. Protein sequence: CASSPGRLYGYTF. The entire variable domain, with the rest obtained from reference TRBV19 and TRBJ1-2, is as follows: DGGITQSPKYLFRKEGQNVTLSCEQNLNHDAMYWYRQDPGQGLRLIYYSQIVNDFQKGDIAEGYSVSREKKESFPLTVTSAQKNPTAFYLCASSPGRLYGYTFGSGTRLTVV.